This TCR beta chain is drawn from a study of T cell responses to AZD1222 COVID-19 vaccine (dated by TCRdb to about 2021). Background on the whole study: A total of under 250 trial participants underwent TCR sequencing, of whom 207 had received two doses of AZD1222 and about 25 had received two doses of the MenACWY control vaccine. Enrollment into the trials was organized by age into subgroups of 18-55, 56-69 and 70-plus years, and those subgroups contained approximately 160, 26 and 62 TCR-sequenced participants, respectively. Findings and caveats that apply to the study as a whole: Participants were mostly white British and included more females than males, and it was suggested by the authors that clonal diversity may have been underestimated. Conclusions about previously exposed vaccinees were limited because only five to seven AZD1222 recipients were SARS-CoV-2 seropositive at baseline. Because no samples from the day 14 peak response were available, repertoires could be characterized only after the peak T cell response. After two AZD1222 doses, spike-specific TCR breadth and depth were significantly higher than at day 0 and than in MenACWY recipients. In the small 56-69-year group, the increase in depth fell short of significance, most likely because of low power. CD4 TCRs associated with the vaccine covered the entire spike protein, and the dominant responses were in regions 160-218 and 743-854. Reportedly, almost half of the unique spike-specific TCRs recognized epitopes lying outside the regions that are mutated in the B.1.351 and B.1.1.7 variants.

About this clone: Its antigen target is currently unknown. Qualities for individual bases were not recorded, and no much larger clone is one base off.

The time point label on this specimen signifies: baseline before first vaccination. The treatment or condition label corresponds to: meningococcal conjugate vaccine given as trial control. Vaccinee samples came from UK trials COV001 and COV002, including a single-blind randomized controlled phase 2/3 trial of AZD1222 (ChAdOx1 nCoV-19) in healthy adults. Trial participant PBMC samples were collected at day 0 and day 28 after the second dose for TCRbeta chain sequencing. The CDR3 regions of human TCRbeta chains were analyzed by immunosequencing. The paper's data handling went like this. TCRs in the repertoires were compared against a reference library of SARS-CoV-2-specific TCRs that had been generated with the MIRA antigen-specificity platform. Breadth meant the fraction of unique TCRs that were SARS-CoV-2-associated, whereas depth meant the fraction of total T cells that were SARS-CoV-2-associated. Using the MIRA data, each spike-specific TCR was mapped to the spike region that the TCR reacts to and placed in a CD4 or CD8 class. Log10-transformed breadth and depth values were compared by one-way ANOVA with Sidak's multiple comparisons tests. The source is immuneACCESS, and TCRdb retained only in-frame sequences with V and J called. Part of the clones is not carried over; for the studies checked, unresolved V genes explain less than half of this, and the remainder is unexplained. For V, J and clone size, that table is used; D and trimming come from the DNA. The sample data list approximately 130,000 clones, and roughly 90% of these were observed just once. Over 8.5% of the sample goes to the ten largest clones.

Germline trimming: 5 bases from V, 0 bases from J; junction bases outside gene matches: 10. Via the germline V gene, CDR1 is SGHAT and CDR2 FQNNGV. CDR3 length: 16 amino acids, cysteine to phenylalanine. The entry retains the CDR3 DNA only, 48 bases that are in frame from base 1. The V gene is TRBV11-2 and the J gene is TRBJ2-7, and TRBD2 aligns with 7 junction nucleotides. The sample here was peripheral blood, taken on day 0 of MenACWY control vaccination. This TCR was sampled from an adult in good health. The CDR3: CASSLTGTGGSYEQYF. The nucleotide sequence is given as TGTGCCAGCAGCCTAACCGGGACGGGAGGCTCCTACGAGCAGTACTTC. With the portions outside the CDR3 filled from the reference TRBV11-2 and TRBJ2-7 genes, the complete variable region becomes EAGVAQSPRYKIIEKRQSVAFWCNPISGHATLYWYQQILGQGPKLLIQFQNNGVVDDSQLPKDRFSAERLKGVDSTLKIQPAKLEDSAVYLCASSLTGTGGSYEQYFGPGTRLTVT.